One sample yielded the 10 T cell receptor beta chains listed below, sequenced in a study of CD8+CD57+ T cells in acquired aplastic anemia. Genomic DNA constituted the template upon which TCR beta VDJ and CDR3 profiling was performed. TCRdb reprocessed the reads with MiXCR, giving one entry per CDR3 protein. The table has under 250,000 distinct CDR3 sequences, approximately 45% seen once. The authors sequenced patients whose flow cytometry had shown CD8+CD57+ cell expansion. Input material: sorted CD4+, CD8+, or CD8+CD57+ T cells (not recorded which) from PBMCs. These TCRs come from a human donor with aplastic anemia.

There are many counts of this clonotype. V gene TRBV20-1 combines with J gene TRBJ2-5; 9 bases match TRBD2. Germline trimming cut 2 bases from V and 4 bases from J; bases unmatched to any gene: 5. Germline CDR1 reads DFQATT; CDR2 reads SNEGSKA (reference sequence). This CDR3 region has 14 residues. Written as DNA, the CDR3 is TGCAGTGCTAGATGGCGGGAGGGCCGAGAGACCCAGTACTTC. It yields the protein CSARWREGRETQYF.

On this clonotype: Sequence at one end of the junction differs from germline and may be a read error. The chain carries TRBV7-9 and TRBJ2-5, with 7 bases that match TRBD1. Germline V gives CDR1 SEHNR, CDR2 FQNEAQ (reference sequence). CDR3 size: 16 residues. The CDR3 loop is CASSESGLTGTETQYF. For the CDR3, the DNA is TGCGCCAGCAGTGAGTCGGGGCTGACAGGGACCGAGACCCAGTACTTC.

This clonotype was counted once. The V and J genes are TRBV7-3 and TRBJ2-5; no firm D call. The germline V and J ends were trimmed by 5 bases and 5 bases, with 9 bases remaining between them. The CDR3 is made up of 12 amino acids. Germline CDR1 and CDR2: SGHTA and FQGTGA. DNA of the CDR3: TGTGCCAGCAGCCCACTGGGGGAGACCCAGTACTTC. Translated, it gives CASSPLGETQYF.

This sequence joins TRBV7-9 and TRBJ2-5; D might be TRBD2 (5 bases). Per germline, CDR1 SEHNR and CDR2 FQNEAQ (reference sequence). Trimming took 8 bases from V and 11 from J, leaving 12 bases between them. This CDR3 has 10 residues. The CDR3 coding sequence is TGTGCCAGCGCCCTCGAGGGACAGTACTTC. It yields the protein CASALEGQYF.

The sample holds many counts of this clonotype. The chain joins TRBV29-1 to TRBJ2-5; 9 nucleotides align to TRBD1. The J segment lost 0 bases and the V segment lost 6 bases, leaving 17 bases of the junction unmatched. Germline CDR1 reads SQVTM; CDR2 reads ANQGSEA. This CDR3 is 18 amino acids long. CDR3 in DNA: TGCAGCGTCCTTACGTTGACAGGGGGTACTTTCTACCAAGAGACCCAGTACTTC. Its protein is CSVLTLTGGTFYQETQYF.

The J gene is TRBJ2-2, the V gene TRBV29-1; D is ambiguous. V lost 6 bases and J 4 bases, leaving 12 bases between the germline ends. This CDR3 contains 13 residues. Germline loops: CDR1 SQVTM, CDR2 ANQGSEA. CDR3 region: CSVRGTSTGELFF. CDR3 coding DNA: TGCAGCGTAAGAGGAACGAGCACCGGGGAGCTGTTTTTT.

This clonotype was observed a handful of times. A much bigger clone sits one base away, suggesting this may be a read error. The CDR3 DNA reads TGTGCCAGCAGCCCCGGGGGTAGCGGGTTTTACGGGCAGTACTTC. Protein: CASSPGGSGFYGQYF. The gene calls are TRBV11-1 and TRBJ2-5, with TRBD2 matching 7 bases. The CDR3 is 15 residues long. Looked up from germline, CDR1 is SGHAT and CDR2 is FQDESV (reference sequence). After removal of 5 bases from V and 11 bases from J, the junction contained 17 bases not matched to a gene.

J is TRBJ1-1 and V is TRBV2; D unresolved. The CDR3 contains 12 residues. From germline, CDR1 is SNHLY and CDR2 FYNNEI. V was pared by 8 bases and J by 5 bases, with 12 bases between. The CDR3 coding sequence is TGTGCCAGCGAGTCGGGGAGGACTGAAGCTTTCTTT. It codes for CASESGRTEAFF.

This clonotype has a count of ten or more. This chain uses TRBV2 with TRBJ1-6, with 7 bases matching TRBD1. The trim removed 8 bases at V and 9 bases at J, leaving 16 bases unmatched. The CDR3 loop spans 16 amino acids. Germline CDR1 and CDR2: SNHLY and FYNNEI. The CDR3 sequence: CASGPDRDSLISPLHF. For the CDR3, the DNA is TGTGCCAGCGGACCGGATCGGGACAGCCTCATTTCACCCCTCCACTTT.

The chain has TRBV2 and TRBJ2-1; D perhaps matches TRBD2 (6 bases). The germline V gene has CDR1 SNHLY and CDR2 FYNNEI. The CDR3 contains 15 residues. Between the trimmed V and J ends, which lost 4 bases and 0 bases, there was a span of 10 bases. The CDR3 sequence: CASSGRVSSYNEQFF. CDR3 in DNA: TGTGCCAGCAGTGGGAGGGTCAGCTCCTACAATGAGCAGTTCTTC.